The present entry profiles one T cell receptor beta chain with its context. Antigen specificity is unknown. The data belong to a study of cytomegalovirus exposure and HLA in healthy donors. Broader study findings: In an earlier analysis, most TCR beta V segments were productive about 87% or about 30% of the time. Later examination showed HLA-associated TCR beta chains had greater clonal expansion than equally common others. Evidence from a later analysis indicated that most CMV-associated TCR beta chains looked HLA-restricted.

V gave up 11 bases and J gave up 3 bases, with 11 bases separating them. CDR1 and CDR2 (germline): MNHNS, SASEGT. The CDR3 runs 11 residues. Despite likely unrecorded immune exposures, the donors were nominally healthy at the time of sampling. The PCR used 60 Vbeta and 13 Jbeta primers. Repertoires were generated with immunoSEQ multiplex PCR, while TCRdb's copy carries only in-frame clones and drops some. In the table there are 150,000 to 200,000 clones, about 83% of which are singletons. The sequencing input was PBMCs. The rearrangement links TRBV6-1 to TRBJ2-7; D unclear. The TCR comes from a girl between 10 and 17 years old in good health and CMV-seropositive. The CDR3 bases are TGTGCCGTTCGACTGTTCTACGAGCAGTACTTC. It encodes CAVRLFYEQYF.